The 29 T cell receptor beta chains reported below all come from one sample, sequenced in a study of CD8 T cells in Susac syndrome. An amount of RNA that ranged from roughly 0.5 to 1 ug was reverse transcribed with random hexamers. TCRdb redid the calling of the immunoSEQ multiplex PCR reads with MiXCR, one entry per CDR3 protein. The sample lists under 200,000 distinct CDR3 sequences; 90% to 95% were seen once. The sequencing input was CD4+ T cells from PBMCs. All receptors come from a human donor in good health.

The rearrangement links TRBV5-1 to TRBJ1-2; TRBD1 might be the D (6 bases). The CDR3 runs 15 residues. Per the germline V gene, CDR1 is SGHRS and CDR2 is YFSETQ. The ends were cut back, 0 bases at V and 0 bases at J, with 9 bases in the middle. CDR3 residues: CASSLDAGANYGYTF. Here the CDR3 DNA reads TGCGCCAGCAGCTTGGATGCAGGGGCTAACTATGGCTACACCTTC.

This clonotype appeared a single time. The V and J genes are TRBV29-1 and TRBJ2-3; 12 bases fit TRBD1. With 7 bases clipped from V and 3 bases from J, the junction kept 8 bases outside the gene matches. CDR3 length: 15 amino acids. Per germline, CDR1 SQVTM and CDR2 ANQGSEA. CDR3 amino acids: CSGWDRGRRTDTQYF. CDR3 nucleotides: TGCAGCGGCTGGGACAGGGGGCGCAGGACAGATACGCAGTATTTT.

V is TRBV6-6 and J is TRBJ2-2, with D perhaps TRBD2 (6 bases). This CDR3 comprises 16 residues. In germline, CDR1 is MNHNY, CDR2 SVGAGI (reference sequence). Trimming removed 1 base from V and 9 bases from J, with 18 bases in between. CDR3 DNA sequence: TGTGCCAGCAGTTACTTCCGCGGGATAGGGGTCCGGGAGCTGTTTTTT. Its protein is CASSYFRGIGVRELFF.

CDR3 in amino acids: CSAGTGGSRAFF. The CDR3, as DNA: TGCAGCGCCGGGACAGGGGGCTCGAGGGCTTTCTTT. This chain links TRBV20-1 with TRBJ1-1; 12 bases fit TRBD1. Germline V gives CDR1 DFQATT, CDR2 SNEGSKA (reference sequence). The CDR3 spans 12 residues.

CDR3 sequence (DNA): TGTGCCAGTAGTATCGATCGGGACGGCTACACCTTC. Amino acid sequence: CASSIDRDGYTF. The chain has TRBV19 and TRBJ1-2, with D tentatively TRBD1 (5 bases). The CDR3 has 12 residues. Trimming took off 3 bases at V and 8 bases at J, with 10 bases between the two ends. Germline-derived CDR1 and CDR2 are LNHDA and SQIVND (reference sequence).

The chain has TRBV5-4 and TRBJ1-5; 7 bases are a match to TRBD1. The germline CDR1 and CDR2 sequences are SGHNT and YYREEE (reference sequence). Germline trimming cut 0 bases from V and 5 bases from J; bases unmatched to any gene: 5. The CDR3 runs 15 residues. CDR3: CASSLDRGRDQPQHF. For the CDR3, the DNA is TGTGCCAGCAGCTTGGACAGGGGTCGGGATCAGCCCCAGCATTTT.

The chain joins TRBV25-1 to TRBJ2-5, with no clear D. V was shortened by 2 bases and J by 4 bases, with 11 bases between the two germline ends. The V gene's germline CDR1 is MGHDK and CDR2 SYGVNS. The CDR3 is 14 amino acids. Here the CDR3 reads CASSEVVFRETQYF. The CDR3 DNA reads TGTGCCAGCAGTGAAGTAGTGTTCCGAGAGACCCAGTACTTC. Using reference TRBV25-1 and TRBJ2-5 for the parts outside the CDR3, the full variable domain is EADIYQTPRYLVIGTGKKITLECSQTMGHDKMYWYQQDPGMELHLIHYSYGVNSTEKGDLSSESTVSRIRTEHFPLTLESARPSHTSQYLCASSEVVFRETQYFGPGTRLLVL.

The rearrangement links TRBV5-1 to TRBJ2-1; the match to TRBD2 covers 10 bases. CDR1 SGHRS and CDR2 YFSETQ come from the germline V gene. V trimming: 0 bases; J trimming: 8 bases; junction bases outside the gene matches: 5. CDR3 length equals 15 residues. The CDR3 DNA sequence: TGCGCCAGCAGCTTGGTAGCGGGAGGCCCCGATGAGCAGTTCTTC. It codes for CASSLVAGGPDEQFF.

The chain uses TRBV20-1 and TRBJ1-1; the D is unclear. This CDR3 spans 12 amino acids. CDR1 and CDR2 (germline): DFQATT, SNEGSKA (reference sequence). The germline V and J ends were trimmed by 2 bases and 5 bases, with 9 bases remaining between them. The CDR3 region has the DNA TGCAGTGCTAGAATGTCGGGGACTGAAGCTTTCTTT. Translating gives CSARMSGTEAFF.

This chain links TRBV7-9 with TRBJ1-1, with 7 bases that match TRBD1. This CDR3 spans 13 amino acids. CDR1 is SEHNR and CDR2 is FQNEAQ in the germline V gene (reference sequence). V lost 10 bases, J lost 5 bases, and 10 bases stayed unmatched. The CDR3 DNA reads as TGTGCCATAGGAGGACAGGCCGGGACTGAAGCTTTCTTT. This codes for CAIGGQAGTEAFF.

The rearrangement uses TRBV20-1 and TRBJ1-2; D might be TRBD1 (5 bases). CDR3 length: 14 amino acids. CDR1 is DFQATT, CDR2 SNEGSKA, per germline (reference sequence). V was shortened by 1 base and J by 8 bases, with 17 bases between the two germline ends. Here the CDR3 DNA reads TGCAGTGCTAGAGTCCTAAACGGGGCCGGCGGCTACACCTTC. Encoded protein: CSARVLNGAGGYTF.

This clonotype was detected only once. The rearrangement joins TRBV5-1 to TRBJ1-1; D unresolved. CDR1 SGHRS and CDR2 YFSETQ come from the germline V gene. Trimming took 0 bases from V and 7 from J, leaving 10 bases between them. The CDR3 covers 13 residues. CDR3 in amino acids: CASSLVRGNEAFF. DNA for the CDR3: TGCGCCAGCAGCTTGGTGCGGGGTAATGAAGCTTTCTTT.

The gene calls are TRBV6-6 and TRBJ2-5; maybe TRBD1 (8 bases). V gave up 3 bases and J gave up 5 bases, with 19 bases separating them. The CDR3 spans 16 residues. The germline gives CDR1 MNHNY, CDR2 SVGAGI (reference sequence). The CDR3 bases are TGTGCCAGCAGTTATACGGGGGGACAGGTCGGGGAGACCCAGTACTTC. Translated: CASSYTGGQVGETQYF.

This chain uses TRBV24-1 with TRBJ1-2; D not certain. Germline CDR1 is KGHDR and CDR2 is SFDVKD. V lost 4 bases and J 3 bases, leaving 8 bases between the germline ends. This CDR3 region has 13 residues. CDR3 residues: CATSEGLDYGYTF. CDR3 in DNA: TGTGCCACCAGTGAAGGGCTGGACTATGGCTACACCTTC.

The chain joins TRBV20-1 to TRBJ2-3; D is possibly TRBD1 or TRBD2 (6 bases each). Looked up from germline, CDR1 is DFQATT and CDR2 is SNEGSKA (reference sequence). The V end was cut by 0 bases, the J end by 6 bases, with 13 bases between. This CDR3 spans 14 amino acids. The CDR3 region has the DNA TGCAGTGCTAGAGATGGGGGGCCTTCGGATACGCAGTATTTT. Protein: CSARDGGPSDTQYF.

The chain is built from TRBV30 and TRBJ2-7; a possible D gene is TRBD2 (5 bases). CDR3 length: 13 residues. V lost 1 base to trimming and J lost 4 bases, with 11 bases between them. The germline V gene encodes CDR1 GTSNPN and CDR2 SVGIG (reference sequence). This CDR3 reads CAWSAPSRYEQYV. In DNA, the CDR3 is TGTGCCTGGAGTGCCCCTAGCAGATACGAGCAGTACGTC.

This chain joins TRBV5-4 and TRBJ2-1; D possibly uses TRBD1 or TRBD2 (5 bases each). Deletions cut 0 bases from V and 5 bases from J, with 9 bases between. CDR3 length equals 14 residues. The V gene's germline CDR1 is SGHNT and CDR2 YYREEE (reference sequence). Written as DNA, the CDR3 is TGTGCCAGCAGCTTGGAGGGGAGCGACAATGAGCAGTTCTTC. Protein product: CASSLEGSDNEQFF.

The chain combines TRBV20-1 with TRBJ2-3; D may be TRBD1 (5 bases). CDR1 and CDR2 from the germline V gene are DFQATT and SNEGSKA (reference sequence). CDR3 length: 14 residues. With 6 bases removed from V and 1 base from J, the gap between germline ends came to 14 bases. CDR3 in amino acids: CSAEVTVRTDTQYF. CDR3 sequence (DNA): TGCAGTGCCGAGGTGACAGTCCGCACAGATACGCAGTATTTT.

V is TRBV2 and J is TRBJ1-2, with D unclear. Deletions cut 9 bases from V and 8 bases from J, with 19 bases between. Germline loops: CDR1 SNHLY, CDR2 FYNNEI. The CDR3 contains 13 residues. This chain's CDR3 is CARKKGRAYGYTF. CDR3 sequence (DNA): TGTGCCAGAAAAAAAGGGAGGGCTTACGGCTACACCTTC.

CDR3 sequence: CASSPGLATEQFF. The DNA of the CDR3 is TGTGCCAGCAGCCCGGGACTAGCAACGGAGCAGTTCTTC. The chain is built from TRBV7-3 and TRBJ2-1; 9 bases map to TRBD2. The V and J ends lost 5 bases and 10 bases, in that order; junction bases with no gene match: 6. The CDR3 extends over 13 amino acids. CDR1 and CDR2 from the germline V gene are SGHTA and FQGTGA. Combining the CDR3 with reference TRBV7-3 and TRBJ2-1 gives the whole variable domain GAGVSQTPSNKVTEKGKYVELRCDPISGHTALYWYRQSLGQGPEFLIYFQGTGAADDSGLPNDRFFAVRPEGSVSTLKIQRTERGDSAVYLCASSPGLATEQFFGPGTRLTVL.

The rearrangement links TRBV29-1 to TRBJ2-1, with D hard to call. Trimming pared 8 bases from V and 8 bases from J, leaving 13 bases between. CDR3 length: 11 amino acids. Germline CDR1 and CDR2: SQVTM and ANQGSEA. CDR3 in amino acids: CSTHRPDEQFF. In DNA form, the CDR3 reads TGCAGCACCCATCGCCCGGATGAGCAGTTCTTC.

The chain is built from TRBV2 and TRBJ1-5, with unresolved D. The V end lost 4 bases, the J end lost 5 bases, and 12 bases lay between the germline ends. The CDR3 is made up of 14 amino acids. CDR1 and CDR2 from the germline V gene are SNHLY and FYNNEI. As DNA, the CDR3 is TGTGCCAGCAGTGTTCAAGGTCGGGATCAGCCCCAGCATTTT. As protein: CASSVQGRDQPQHF.

The CDR3 loop reads CASSQGADYEQYF. The CDR3 DNA reads TGTGCCAGCAGCCAGGGGGCGGACTACGAGCAGTACTTC. The chain has TRBV3-1 and TRBJ2-7, with D possibly matching TRBD1 (6 bases). V shed 3 bases and J shed 3 bases, with 9 bases lying between them. The CDR3 is 13 amino acids. The germline V gene encodes CDR1 LGHDT and CDR2 YNNKEL (reference sequence).

V is TRBV2 and J is TRBJ2-3; tentative D call: TRBD1 (6 bases). The CDR3 has 13 amino acids. CDR1 and CDR2 from the germline V gene are SNHLY and FYNNEI. V shed 5 bases and J shed 3 bases, with 9 bases lying between them. The CDR3 DNA reads as TGTGCCAGCAGTCCTGGGACAACAGATACGCAGTATTTT. Protein sequence: CASSPGTTDTQYF.

The chain couples TRBV30 to TRBJ2-5; the match to TRBD2 covers 7 bases. After removal of 0 bases from V and 5 bases from J, the junction contained 3 bases not matched to a gene. Germline V lookup: CDR1 GTSNPN, CDR2 SVGIG (reference sequence). The CDR3 covers 13 residues. This CDR3 reads CAWSVRGGETQYF. In DNA form, the CDR3 reads TGTGCCTGGAGTGTACGGGGAGGGGAGACCCAGTACTTC.

The chain combines TRBV30 with TRBJ2-5, with TRBD2 matching over 9 bases. This CDR3 region has 13 residues. With 4 bases clipped from V and 2 bases from J, the junction kept 2 bases outside the gene matches. CDR1 is GTSNPN, CDR2 SVGIG, per germline (reference sequence). The CDR3 bases are TGTGCCTGGACTAGCGGGGTTCAAGAGACCCAGTACTTC. It specifies CAWTSGVQETQYF.

The chain employs TRBV2 and TRBJ1-1; weak D call: TRBD1 (6 bases). CDR1 is SNHLY, CDR2 FYNNEI, per germline. V was pared by 4 bases and J by 0 bases, with 9 bases between. There are 14 residues in the CDR3. CDR3 residues: CASSAQGMNTEAFF. The CDR3 DNA follows: TGTGCCAGCAGTGCACAGGGCATGAACACTGAAGCTTTCTTT.

V is TRBV28 and J is TRBJ2-7; tentatively, D is TRBD2 (6 bases). Germline CDR1 MDHEN, CDR2 SYDVKM. The V end lost 6 bases, the J end lost 8 bases, and 17 bases lay between the germline ends. The CDR3 spans 13 residues. CDR3 in amino acids: CASSLGTSPQQYV. The CDR3 DNA reads TGTGCCAGCAGCTTAGGGACTTCTCCTCAGCAGTACGTC.

This chain uses TRBV12-3 or TRBV12-4 with TRBJ1-2; D is perhaps TRBD1 (6 bases). The CDR3 runs to 11 residues. The ends were cut back, 6 bases at V and 9 bases at J, with 11 bases in the middle. Written as DNA, the CDR3 is TGTGCCAGCAGCCCTCAGGGGAGCTACACCTTC. This codes for CASSPQGSYTF.